The clone carrying this T cell receptor (beta chain) was recorded at least ten times. Its antigen is not identified. This entry is derived from a study of CD8 T cells in ankylosing spondylitis. Findings and caveats of the study: The study identified a TCR beta motif of 7 or 8 highly homologous variants that appeared characteristic of ankylosing spondylitis blood. Clones that were linked to disease were CD8+ and were relatively rare in peripheral blood. The study looked at matched synovial fluid samples from ankylosing spondylitis patients. Disease-linked clones were reported to be significantly enriched there.

The V end lost 1 base, the J end lost 0 bases, and 11 bases lay between the germline ends. This CDR3 has 16 amino acids. Germline CDR1 reads SEHNR; CDR2 reads FQNEAQ (reference sequence). One entry per CDR3 protein, called by TCRdb with MiXCR from the 5' RACE reads. The sample yields about 340,000 distinct CDR3 sequences, 6.5% to 10% seen once. This sequence joins TRBV7-9 and TRBJ2-3; D uncertain. This TCR came from a male donor with ankylosing spondylitis. The sequenced material came from blood, either unsorted or a sorted T cell fraction (not recorded which). In nucleotides, the CDR3 is TGTGCCAGCAGCTTAGACCGCCCGACTAGCACAGATACGCAGTATTTT. Its translation is CASSLDRPTSTDTQYF.